The present TCR beta chain was sequenced within a study of blood T cell repertoires in COVID-19. The overall study: COVID-19 samples collected from the United States, Italy and Spain covered acute and convalescent phases. In each case, the material was cDNA or gDNA derived from T cells, B-cell-depleted T cells, or PBMCs.

This clone was observed once. The V and J ends lost 6 bases and 10 bases, in that order; junction bases with no gene match: 11. Germline V CDR1 and CDR2: ENHRY, SYGVKD. This CDR3 spans 14 amino acids. Libraries were prepared by immunoSEQ multiplex PCR; TCRdb keeps only in-frame clonotypes and omits some of them. The top ten hold under 8% of the sample, which has 250,000 or so clones, about 85% seen once. Clinical history reported by participants formed the basis on which cohorts were assigned. Individuals in the exposed group had encountered a COVID-19 case within 2 weeks preceding study entry. Sequences were obtained from PBMCs or T cells enriched from blood (not recorded which). The sequence was collected from a woman between 45 and 65 years old who had been exposed to COVID-19. V is TRBV10-3 and J is TRBJ1-2, with 10 bases that match TRBD1. The CDR3 coding sequence is TGTGCCATCAGCAGACAGGGGGCCCTCTTTCTCTACACCTTC. Its protein is CAISRQGALFLYTF.